Listed below are T cell receptor beta chains from one sample, sequenced in a study of shared clonotypes between healthy human individuals. Method: immunoSEQ multiplex PCR; TCRdb's copy keeps in-frame clones and lacks some. The data contain roughly 2 million clones, roughly 96% of them singletons. The specimen sequenced was naive CD4+ T cells sorted from blood. Receptors were obtained from a young man in good health. Both conserved end residues are part of each CDR3. A D gene is named only where the DNA matches it firmly. Rows give clone size only sometimes, using once, few, many, or a class for an expanded clone.

J gene	D gene	V gene	clone size	CDR3 length	CDR3 DNA	CDR3 protein
TRBJ2-7	.	TRBV10-3	.	14	TGTGCCATCAGTGACAGGGATTCCTACTACGAGCAGTACTTC	CAISDRDSYYEQYF
TRBJ2-4	.	TRBV29-1	.	13	TGCAGCGTTGAAGGGGGTGCCAAAAACATTCAGTACTTC	CSVEGGAKNIQYF
TRBJ2-3	.	TRBV5-6	.	15	TGTGCCAGCAGCTTGCCCGGGGCTGGCACAGATACGCAGTATTTT	CASSLPGAGTDTQYF
TRBJ2-7	.	TRBV21-1	.	15	TGTGCCAGCAGCACCCGGGACAGGGATTTATACGAGCAGTACTTC	CASSTRDRDLYEQYF
TRBJ1-2	.	TRBV30	.	14	TGTGCCTGGGTCAGACAAACCTATGGCGATGGCTACACCTTC	CAWVRQTYGDGYTF
TRBJ2-7	.	TRBV6-5	.	12	TGTGCCAGCAGCCTGGACTTTTACGAGCAGTACTTC	CASSLDFYEQYF
TRBJ1-2	.	TRBV4-1	.	14	TGCGCCAGCAGCCACGTCTTGAGGGAGGACGGCTACACCTTC	CASSHVLREDGYTF
TRBJ1-6	.	TRBV6-5	.	14	TGTGCCAGCAGTTGGGACCGACTAAATTCACCCCTCCACTTT	CASSWDRLNSPLHF
TRBJ2-2	.	TRBV9	.	17	TGTGCCAGCAGCTCACCATCCACCGGGTGGTACACCGGGGAGCTGTTTTTT	CASSSPSTGWYTGELFF
TRBJ2-5	.	TRBV9	.	16	TGTGCCAGCAGCTATAGTGAGGGGGATTACGGAGAGACCCAGTACTTC	CASSYSEGDYGETQYF
TRBJ2-7	TRBD2	TRBV7-2	.	13	TGTGCCAGCACCCACAACCCCGGGGGGGAGCAGTACTTC	CASTHNPGGEQYF
TRBJ2-1	.	TRBV11-3	.	12	TGTGCCAGCAGCCGCCTGGACAATGAGCAGTTCTTC	CASSRLDNEQFF
TRBJ2-3	TRBD1	TRBV19	.	15	TGTGCCAGTAGTATACAGGGGGTAATAACAGATACGCAGTATTTT	CASSIQGVITDTQYF
TRBJ2-1	TRBD2	TRBV30	once	15	TGTGCCTGGAGTGTAAGTAGCGGGGGGAACAATGAGCAGTTCTTC	CAWSVSSGGNNEQFF
TRBJ2-1	TRBD1	TRBV6-6	.	14	TGTGCCAGCGTCGGGACAGCGCTATACAATGAGCAGTTCTTC	CASVGTALYNEQFF
TRBJ2-7	.	TRBV27	.	13	TGTGCCAGCAGTTTAGGGTTCTCCTACGAGCAGTACTTC	CASSLGFSYEQYF
TRBJ2-5	TRBD1	TRBV11-2	.	15	TGTGCCAGCAGCTTAGGACAGGGTCAAGAAGAGACCCAGTACTTC	CASSLGQGQEETQYF
TRBJ1-4	.	TRBV10-3	once	12	TGTGCCATCAGTGAAGGGGGAGAAAAACTGTTTTTT	CAISEGGEKLFF
TRBJ2-4	.	TRBV21-1	.	17	TGTGCCAGCAGCGCCCGCCCCAGGGGACCAAACAAAAACATTCAGTACTTC	CASSARPRGPNKNIQYF
TRBJ1-4	TRBD1	TRBV30	.	14	TGTGCCTGGAATAGGGGACAGGGTTGGGAAAAACTGTTTTTT	CAWNRGQGWEKLFF
TRBJ2-2	.	TRBV25-1	.	14	TGTGCCAGCAGTGAAGCAGGGTCTTTTCGGGAGCTGTTTTTT	CASSEAGSFRELFF
TRBJ1-5	TRBD1	TRBV18	.	16	TGTGCCAGCTCACCCGGACAGGGGGCGCGAGATCAGCCCCAGCATTTT	CASSPGQGARDQPQHF
TRBJ1-1	.	TRBV18	.	13	TGTGCCAGCTCACCAGGAGGGGAAGGTGAAGCTTTCTTT	CASSPGGEGEAFF
TRBJ2-7	TRBD1	TRBV4-1	.	14	TGCGCCAGCAGCCGACAGGGGGCCTCCTACGAGCAGTACTTC	CASSRQGASYEQYF
TRBJ1-5	TRBD1	TRBV27	.	16	TGTGCCAGCAGTCCGGACAGGGGGCAAGGCAATCAGCCCCAGCATTTT	CASSPDRGQGNQPQHF
TRBJ2-1	.	TRBV6-5	.	15	TGTGCCAGCAGTTACGGGAACTTAGGGGCCGTTGAGCAGTTCTTC	CASSYGNLGAVEQFF
TRBJ1-5	TRBD1	TRBV28	.	17	TGTGCCAGCAGACCCACAGGGGTCCGTCTTCGCAATCAGCCCCAGCATTTT	CASRPTGVRLRNQPQHF
TRBJ2-5	TRBD2	TRBV9	.	19	TGTGCCAGCAGCGTGGGGCGACTAGCGGGAGTGATTAACCAAGAGACCCAGTACTTC	CASSVGRLAGVINQETQYF
TRBJ1-2	TRBD1	TRBV7-9	once	15	TGTGCCAGCAGCTTCCCGGACAGGGGGAACTATGGCTACACCTTC	CASSFPDRGNYGYTF
TRBJ1-2	TRBD1	TRBV19	.	17	TGTGCCAGTAGTAGGGACAGGGAAGACCTAGAGCGCTATGGCTACACCTTC	CASSRDREDLERYGYTF
TRBJ1-5	.	TRBV29-1	.	13	TGCAGCGTTGCGGGGACTAGCAATCAGCCCCAGCATTTT	CSVAGTSNQPQHF
TRBJ2-3	TRBD2	TRBV4-1	.	16	TGCGCCAGCAGCCAAGACGGACTAGCGGGAGCAGATACGCAGTATTTT	CASSQDGLAGADTQYF
TRBJ1-1	.	TRBV27	.	14	TGTGCCAGCAGTTTATCCGGAGGGAGCACTGAAGCTTTCTTT	CASSLSGGSTEAFF
TRBJ2-3	.	TRBV10-3	.	15	TGTGCCGCAGAAGCAAAGCTCGCAGCGGGAGATACGCAGTATTTT	CAAEAKLAAGDTQYF
TRBJ2-7	.	TRBV5-6	.	15	TGTGCCAGCAGCTTGCCAGGGACCTATTCGTACGAGCAGTACTTC	CASSLPGTYSYEQYF
TRBJ1-6	.	TRBV30	.	15	TGTGCCTGGAGTGTACTAGCAGGATATAATTCACCCCTCCACTTT	CAWSVLAGYNSPLHF
TRBJ1-2	.	TRBV5-4	.	17	TGTGCCAGCAGCTTGGCGGGGGGCACATCTACTAACTATGGCTACACCTTC	CASSLAGGTSTNYGYTF
TRBJ2-1	TRBD2	TRBV28	.	16	TGTGCCAGCAGTACTACGTCCCGAGCGGGGTTTAATGAGCAGTTCTTC	CASSTTSRAGFNEQFF
TRBJ1-1	TRBD1	TRBV2	.	15	TGTGCCAGCAGTCGCACGGTGCAGGGGGGTGGTGAAGCTTTCTTT	CASSRTVQGGGEAFF
TRBJ1-1	.	TRBV7-6	.	12	TGTGCCAGCAGTACCTCGGGGCGGGAAGCTTTCTTT	CASSTSGREAFF
TRBJ2-1	TRBD2	TRBV19	once	17	TGTGCCAGTAGTATAGATCTGAGCGGGAGCACATACAATGAGCAGTTCTTC	CASSIDLSGSTYNEQFF
TRBJ2-1	.	TRBV7-2	.	14	TGTGCCAGCAGCTCCCAAGGGGGCTACAATGAGCAGTTCTTC	CASSSQGGYNEQFF
TRBJ2-2	.	TRBV6-5	.	13	TGTGCCAGCAGTTATGACGCCACCGGGGAGCTGTTTTTT	CASSYDATGELFF